This TCR beta chain is drawn from a study of shared clonotypes between healthy human individuals. V was pared by 1 base and J by 1 base, with 5 bases between. This CDR3 is built from 14 residues. Germline CDR1 SGHAT, CDR2 FQNNGV. TCRdb's table, derived via immunoSEQ multiplex PCR, lists solely in-frame clones and lacks some. The sample has approximately 940,000 clones; around 80% are singletons. A few counts support this clone. Other DNA sequences from this sample encode an identical CDR3 as well. This rearrangement joins TRBV11-2 to TRBJ2-1, with D hard to call. The sample was memory CD4+ T cells sorted from blood. Documented subset: CD45RA-negative fraction. The sequence derives from a young man in good health. CDR3 region: CASSLAVSYNEQFF. The CDR3 nucleotides read TGTGCCAGCAGCTTAGCCGTTTCCTACAATGAGCAGTTCTTC.